Listed here are 3 T cell receptor beta chains from one sample, sequenced in a study of T cells after yellow fever vaccination. Each CDR3 protein is one row after TCRdb ran MiXCR on the 5' RACE reads. The top ten clones hold roughly a fifth of a sample with 250,000 to 400,000 distinct CDR3 sequences, 3.5% to 4.5% of them seen once. Sequencing used PBMCs, obtained 15 days after the yellow fever booster vaccination. All receptors derive from a man aged 18 to 35 who received the YFV17D yellow fever vaccine.

This rearrangement joins TRBV4-1 to TRBJ1-3; 7 positions match TRBD1. This CDR3 comprises 17 residues. The junction had 11 bases not matched to a gene; V was cut back by 4 bases and J by 2 bases. Germline CDR1 reads MGHRA; CDR2 reads YSYEKL. DNA for the CDR3: TGCGCCAGCAGCCCTAGGCTGGGGACAGCTCCTGGAAACACCATATATTTT. Protein product: CASSPRLGTAPGNTIYF.

This clonotype has a count of ten or more. The chain has TRBV6-6 and TRBJ1-6; 9 bases agree with TRBD1. J gave up 9 bases and V 2 bases, and 2 bases lay outside the gene matches. Germline CDR1 reads MNHNY; CDR2 reads SVGAGI (reference sequence). The CDR3 has 14 residues. CDR3 amino acids: CASSYETGGSPLHF. CDR3 DNA: TGTGCCAGCAGTTACGAGACAGGGGGTTCACCCCTCCACTTT.

This clonotype was found many times. The chain couples TRBV20-1 to TRBJ2-5, with D uncertain. The CDR3 is 13 amino acids. Germline V lookup: CDR1 DFQATT, CDR2 SNEGSKA (reference sequence). V lost 3 bases and J lost 5, with 13 bases in between. This chain's CDR3 is CSASSNSWETQYF. The DNA for the CDR3 is TGCAGTGCTAGCTCAAACAGCTGGGAGACCCAGTACTTC.